These 7 T cell receptor beta chains were sequenced from one sample in a study of shared clonotypes between healthy human individuals. The assay was immunoSEQ multiplex PCR, and TCRdb's table has in-frame clones only and misses some. The table shows under 850,000 clones, with approximately 72% occurring only once. The material sequenced was memory CD4+ T cells sorted from blood. Subset in this sample: CD45RA-negative fraction. The receptor source for this set is a woman in her twenties or thirties in good health.

The rearrangement joins TRBV5-4 to TRBJ2-1, with D possibly TRBD2 on 6 matching bases. Germline CDR1 and CDR2: SGHNT and YYREEE (reference sequence). The CDR3 extends over 13 amino acids. V lost 4 bases and J lost 4, with 9 bases in between. CDR3 in amino acids: CASSTTSYNEQFF. The CDR3 bases are TGTGCCAGCAGCACGACTAGTTACAATGAGCAGTTCTTC.

This clone has just a few counts. The chain combines TRBV28 with TRBJ1-1; D unclear. Germline-derived CDR1 and CDR2 are MDHEN and SYDVKM. The ends were cut back, 2 bases at V and 10 bases at J, with 11 bases in the middle. CDR3 size: 12 residues. CDR3 sequence reads: CASSLGGSVAFF. For the CDR3, the DNA is TGTGCCAGCAGTTTAGGCGGGAGCGTAGCTTTCTTT.

There are a few counts of this clone. The rearrangement uses TRBV5-4 and TRBJ2-7; D perhaps matches TRBD2 (5 bases). The CDR3 covers 14 residues. The V gene's germline CDR1 is SGHNT and CDR2 YYREEE (reference sequence). The V and J ends lost 0 bases and 3 bases respectively, with 10 bases between them. This CDR3 is CASSLADGVYEQYF. For the CDR3, the DNA is TGTGCCAGCAGCTTGGCCGACGGGGTCTACGAGCAGTACTTC.

This CDR3 is CASSRIGSGRTNEKLFF. CDR3 sequence (DNA): TGCGCCAGCAGCCGAATAGGGTCGGGGCGCACTAATGAAAAACTGTTTTTT. The chain employs TRBV4-1 and TRBJ1-4; possible D gene TRBD1, 5 bases. V was pared by 4 bases and J by 2 bases, with 17 bases between. The CDR3 extends over 17 amino acids. CDR1 and CDR2 (germline): MGHRA, YSYEKL.

This clone was seen a few times. The CDR3 here is CASSLEWGLGEQYF. CDR3 coding DNA: TGTGCCAGCAGCTTGGAATGGGGGCTGGGGGAGCAGTACTTC. The V and J genes are TRBV5-4 and TRBJ2-7; possible D gene TRBD1, 6 bases. Germline V gives CDR1 SGHNT, CDR2 YYREEE (reference sequence). The CDR3 extends over 14 amino acids. V lost 0 bases and J 7 bases, leaving 14 bases between the germline ends.

The V call is TRBV7-3, the J call TRBJ2-5; 12 bases are shared with TRBD2. The CDR3 is 16 amino acids. With V trimmed by 2 bases and J by 5 bases, 6 bases remained unmatched. Looked up from germline, CDR1 is SGHTA and CDR2 is FQGTGA. CDR3 in amino acids: CASSLGFTSGRETQYF. CDR3 in DNA: TGTGCCAGCAGCTTAGGCTTCACTAGCGGGAGGGAGACCCAGTACTTC.

This clone was seen a few times. This chain links TRBV5-1 with TRBJ2-2; 7 nucleotides agree with TRBD1. The ends lost 0 bases at V and 4 bases at J; junction bases unmatched: 6. Germline V gene sequence: CDR1 SGHRS, CDR2 YFSETQ. The CDR3 has 16 residues. DNA of the CDR3: TGCGCCAGCAGCTTGGCGGAAAGGGGGCCCACCGGGGAGCTGTTTTTT. Protein sequence: CASSLAERGPTGELFF.